Detailed here is one T cell receptor beta chain. The method was immunoSEQ multiplex PCR; TCRdb's version includes in-frame clones alone and lacks a portion of them. Seen here are some 150,000 clones, less than 90% observed once, and the top ten hold roughly 9.8%. The entry originates in a study of blood T cell repertoires in COVID-19. Study details: Specimens from acute and convalescent COVID-19 originated in the United States, Italy and Spain.

V gave up 6 bases and J gave up 10 bases; unmatched junction bases: 4. Germline CDR1 SGHDN, CDR2 FVKESK. CDR3 length: 13 amino acids. The sequencing input was peripheral blood. The source of this sequence is a woman in her fifties or sixties with COVID-19, enrolled during active disease. The chain employs TRBV14 and TRBJ1-6; 9 positions match TRBD1. The CDR3 region has the DNA TGTGCCAGCAGGGGACAGGGAGGGTCACCCCTCCACTTT. Its protein product is CASRGQGGSPLHF.